Described below is a single T cell receptor (beta chain) sequence and its context. The antigen is undetermined. This specimen comes from a study of monozygotic twins with cystic fibrosis. Notes on the study in general: In 13 of 16 pairs, V gene usage was closest to the co-twin's. Monozygotic CF twins shared more identical nucleotide clonotypes than unrelated patients. Clonality was generally low (median approximately 0.0094), higher in the most severe patients.

The protocol was immunoSEQ multiplex PCR, while the TCRdb copy is restricted to in-frame clones and leaves out a portion. The repertoire includes 25,000 to 40,000 clones, roughly 96% of them detected once, and 0.15% to 0.2% sits in the top ten. V was shortened by 3 bases and J by 2 bases, with 4 bases between the two germline ends. This CDR3 region has 12 residues. Germline V gene lookup returns CDR1 SGHNT and CDR2 YYREEE (reference sequence). The clonotype was recovered from a girl aged 2 to 9 with cystic fibrosis. Sequenced: blood. The chain joins TRBV5-4 to TRBJ2-3; D not resolved. In DNA form, the CDR3 reads TGTGCCAGCAGCTATAACACAGATACGCAGTATTTT. It translates to CASSYNTDTQYF.